This T cell receptor (beta chain) was sequenced in a study of response to subunit inactivated influenza vaccine. TCRdb re-called the RT-PCR reads through MiXCR, storing one row per CDR3 protein. The repertoire holds approximately 680,000 distinct CDR3 sequences, with approximately 14% as singletons. V dropped 0 bases and J dropped 0; count of bases not matched to a gene: 9. The CDR3 runs to 20 residues. Germline CDR1 reads KGHSH; CDR2 reads LQKENI. On this clonotype itself: Its target is unknown.

Study-level results: The authors put forward the suggestion that each seasonal influenza vaccination may bring in only a limited number of new T cells.

This sequence originates from a man aged 50 or older who received an inactivated influenza vaccine. Here the sequenced sample was PBMCs from blood, taken 11 to 12 days after vaccination. The chain joins TRBV18 to TRBJ2-3, with 13 bases lining up with TRBD2. The CDR3 nucleotides are TGTGCCAGCTCACCACCGGTACTAGCGGGAGGGCCCACCAGCACAGATACGCAGTATTTT. Its protein is CASSPPVLAGGPTSTDTQYF.